A selection of T cell receptor beta chains follows, all from one sample in a study of CD8 T cells in ankylosing spondylitis. TCRdb re-analysed the 5' RACE reads in MiXCR, keeping a single row per CDR3 protein. There are under 450,000 distinct CDR3 sequences in the sample; 20% occur only once, and around 12% lies in the top ten. The sample consisted of blood, either unsorted or a sorted T cell fraction (not recorded which). The receptors originated from a male donor with ankylosing spondylitis or in good health (not recorded which). The CDR3 runs from the conserved cysteine through the conserved F or W. A clone size is listed for some rows: how often the clone was seen (once, few, many), or a class if it is expanded.

size: -; V: TRBV12-3/TRBV12-4; CDR3: CASRRLGGTGDTEAFF
size: -; V: TRBV9; CDR3: CASSVDGGHYNEQFF
size: -; V: TRBV4-1; CDR3: CASSQAPVYEQYF
size: few; V: TRBV12-3/TRBV12-4; CDR3: CASSSGPYGYTF
size: many; V: TRBV24-1; CDR3: CATSDADTGWDEQYF
size: -; V: TRBV28; CDR3: CASSLSTTASTDTQYF
size: -; V: TRBV20-1; CDR3: CSARDHIRVGNTEAFF
size: -; V: TRBV27; CDR3: CASSLMREGAGELFF
size: -; V: TRBV2; CDR3: CASSSQEWRIAGGHGELFF
size: -; V: TRBV7-9; CDR3: CASSLAMGQTYEQYF
size: -; V: TRBV27; CDR3: CASSSPVASGDYNEQFF
size: -; V: TRBV24-1; CDR3: CATGSTREYQETQYF
size: -; V: TRBV6-2/TRBV6-3; CDR3: CARTGGAANEQFF
size: few; V: TRBV4-2; CDR3: CASSQETGFMEQYF
size: -; V: TRBV20-1; CDR3: CSARDTRSGGAYEQYF
size: -; V: TRBV24-1; CDR3: CAASDPLYSYNEQFF
size: many; V: TRBV29-1; CDR3: CSVRGGLHNEQFF
size: many; V: TRBV10-3; CDR3: CAISDQAGLAGGYEQYF
size: -; V: TRBV29-1; CDR3: CSVEGDRESPDTQYF
size: many; V: TRBV6-1; CDR3: CASSESAGGAPDTQYF
size: -; V: TRBV4-2; CDR3: CASSPPPDRGYGDTQYF
size: -; V: TRBV7-9; CDR3: CASTGTGRNYGYTF
size: few; V: TRBV12-3/TRBV12-4; CDR3: CASSPSDRTGNTIYF
size: few; V: TRBV20-1; CDR3: CSARWKLGQKISSYNEQFF
size: once; V: TRBV5-5; CDR3: CASSAGQRQETQYF
size: few; V: TRBV13; CDR3: CASSPGLLPDTQYF
size: few; V: TRBV27; CDR3: CASSLWTSGNNEQFF
size: few; V: TRBV12-3/TRBV12-4; CDR3: CASSLAGNIQYF
size: few; V: TRBV12-3/TRBV12-4; CDR3: CASSLSGAGSTEAFF
size: -; V: TRBV5-1; CDR3: CASREPGGIPDTQYF
size: -; V: TRBV29-1; CDR3: CSVGSPRGAPLYEQYF
size: -; V: TRBV7-9; CDR3: CAGDTTGLGGWEQYF
size: many; V: TRBV27; CDR3: CASREGGYSNQPQHF
size: -; V: TRBV5-1; CDR3: CASSQYNLGNPYNEQFF
size: -; V: TRBV12-3/TRBV12-4; CDR3: CASSDRGRDYYEQYF
size: -; V: TRBV20-1; CDR3: CSARVTGGWETQYF
size: -; V: TRBV5-5; CDR3: CASSPTSYSSYNEQFF
size: -; V: TRBV7-8; CDR3: CASSLPRDEQYF
size: -; V: TRBV5-1; CDR3: CASSLAPGGAYNEQFF
size: -; V: TRBV12-3/TRBV12-4; CDR3: CASRTLTGVKDEQFF
size: few; V: TRBV3-1; CDR3: CASSQVLNTGELFF
size: -; V: TRBV4-1; CDR3: CASSQGGGPNEQFF
size: few; V: TRBV12-3/TRBV12-4; CDR3: CASSPTASEQFF
size: -; V: TRBV4-1; CDR3: CASSQDGRYEQYF
size: -; V: TRBV27; CDR3: CASSLQGSAQPQHF
size: -; V: TRBV7-7; CDR3: CASSPGQGGVYEQYF
size: many; V: TRBV4-1; CDR3: CASSQETGSLGYNEQFF